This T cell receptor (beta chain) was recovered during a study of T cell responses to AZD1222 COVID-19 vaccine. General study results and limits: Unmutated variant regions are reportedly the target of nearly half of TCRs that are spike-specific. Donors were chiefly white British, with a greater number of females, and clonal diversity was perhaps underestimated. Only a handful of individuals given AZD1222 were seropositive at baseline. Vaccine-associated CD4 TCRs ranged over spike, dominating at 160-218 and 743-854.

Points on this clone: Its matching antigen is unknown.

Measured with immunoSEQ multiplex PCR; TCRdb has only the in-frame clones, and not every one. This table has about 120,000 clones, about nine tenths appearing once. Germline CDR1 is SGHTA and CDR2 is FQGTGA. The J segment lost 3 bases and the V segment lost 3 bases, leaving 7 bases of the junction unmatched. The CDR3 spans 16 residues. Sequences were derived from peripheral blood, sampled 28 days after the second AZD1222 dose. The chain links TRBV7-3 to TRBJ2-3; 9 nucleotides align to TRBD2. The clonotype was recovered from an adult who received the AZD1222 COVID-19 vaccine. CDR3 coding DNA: TGTGCCAGCAGCTTGGGAGCGGGGGGATTTACAGATACGCAGTATTTT. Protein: CASSLGAGGFTDTQYF.